This T cell receptor (beta chain) comes out of a study of T cell changes during pregnancy in multiple sclerosis. Germline V lookup: CDR1 SNHLY, CDR2 FYNNEI. The length of the CDR3 is 14 residues. The germline V and J ends were trimmed by 8 bases and 7 bases, with 18 bases remaining between them. Clones were read by immunoSEQ multiplex PCR, and TCRdb kept only the in-frame ones, dropping some. The table has 45,000 to 50,000 clones, roughly 92% seen once; the top ten hold 4.5% to 5.5%. This sample comprised CD8+ T cells from peripheral blood mononuclear cells, obtained before pregnancy. The chain links TRBV2 to TRBJ1-5; a weak D match, TRBD1 (5 bases). The TCR comes from a female donor with multiple sclerosis, enrolled in a pregnancy study. The chain's CDR3 is CASGFDSLGQPQHF. CDR3 in DNA: TGTGCCAGCGGGTTTGACAGCCTCGGGCAGCCCCAGCATTTT.